This TCR beta chain was identified during a study of blood T cell repertoires in COVID-19. Across the whole study: Collection of acute and convalescent COVID-19 samples took place in the United States, Italy and Spain. The analysed material was cDNA or gDNA that came from T cells, B-cell-depleted T cells, or PBMCs.

Sequencing used immunoSEQ multiplex PCR; TCRdb keeps in-frame clones, though not all of them. The sample shows under 95,000 clones, approximately 86% of them seen only once. V lost 0 bases and J lost 2; bases outside the gene matches: 0. Germline V gene sequence: CDR1 MNHEY, CDR2 SVGAGI. This CDR3 has 14 residues. Input material: peripheral blood. J is TRBJ2-5 and V is TRBV6-5; 7 nucleotides align to TRBD1. This clonotype was sampled from a man aged 40-49 years with acute or convalescent COVID-19. The CDR3 spells CASSYSTGQETQYF. The CDR3 nucleotides read TGTGCCAGCAGTTACTCGACAGGGCAAGAGACCCAGTACTTC.